Each of the 12 T cell receptor beta chains below was sequenced from the same sample in a study of T cells in Graves' hyperthyroidism and ophthalmopathy. Researchers amplified the TCR beta CDR3 regions from RNA transcripts. First-round RT-PCR of the TCR CDR3 relied on the HTBI primer set. TCRdb ran MiXCR on the multiplex PCR reads and lists one entry per CDR3 protein. The table records roughly 650,000 distinct CDR3 sequences, more than 15% of them present only once. The specimen sequenced was blood. These receptors were collected from a middle-aged woman with Graves' ophthalmopathy.

Comment on this clonotype: One end of the junction does not line up with germline, which may come from a read error. The rearrangement uses TRBV2 and TRBJ2-5; TRBD2 matches at 9 bases. The CDR3 is made up of 15 amino acids. The germline V gene has CDR1 SNHLY and CDR2 FYNNEI. The CDR3 sequence is CASSEGLAGMKTQYF. The CDR3 nucleotides are TGTGCCAGCAGCGAAGGGCTAGCGGGAATGAAGACCCAGTACTTC.

Only a few counts were recorded for this clonotype. The chain is built from TRBV7-9 and TRBJ2-3; possible D gene TRBD1, 5 bases. The CDR3 is made up of 14 amino acids. Trimming pared 4 bases from V and 4 bases from J, leaving 12 bases between. Germline CDR1 reads SEHNR; CDR2 reads FQNEAQ (reference sequence). CDR3 residues: CASSSQLGPDTQYF. CDR3 DNA: TGTGCCAGCAGCTCACAATTGGGGCCAGATACGCAGTATTTT.

The chain employs TRBV11-2 and TRBJ1-5; a weak D match, TRBD1 (5 bases). V lost 0 bases to trimming and J lost 7 bases, with 10 bases between them. This CDR3 comprises 14 residues. Germline CDR1 reads SGHAT; CDR2 reads FQNNGV. Here the CDR3 DNA reads TGTGCCAGCAGCTTAGACAGGGTTGGACAGCCCCAGCATTTT. Amino acid sequence: CASSLDRVGQPQHF. The whole variable domain, filled in from reference TRBV11-2 and TRBJ1-5, reads EAGVAQSPRYKIIEKRQSVAFWCNPISGHATLYWYQQILGQGPKLLIQFQNNGVVDDSQLPKDRFSAERLKGVDSTLKIQPAKLEDSAVYLCASSLDRVGQPQHFGDGTRLSIL.

This clonotype was seen ten or more times. The chain carries TRBV28 and TRBJ1-4; TRBD1 might be the D (6 bases). The V end lost 5 bases, the J end lost 1 base, and 11 bases lay between the germline ends. The CDR3 runs to 15 residues. CDR1 MDHEN and CDR2 SYDVKM come from the germline V gene. CDR3 amino acids: CASSPPGQTNEKLFF. The CDR3 DNA follows: TGTGCCAGCAGTCCACCGGGACAAACTAATGAAAAACTGTTTTTT.

The genes are TRBV3-1 and TRBJ2-3; no clear D gene. Germline lookup yields CDR1 LGHDT and CDR2 YNNKEL (reference sequence). This CDR3 region has 12 residues. V lost 1 base and J lost 9, with 8 bases in between. The CDR3 sequence is CASSQGTGTQYF. The CDR3, as DNA: TGTGCCAGCAGCCAAGGAACGGGCACGCAGTATTTT.

This clonotype was counted many times. The chain is built from TRBV28 and TRBJ2-1; D is unclear. CDR1 is MDHEN and CDR2 is SYDVKM in the germline V gene. V was cut by 4 bases and J by 9 bases, with 13 bases left in between. This CDR3 region has 13 residues. In nucleotides, the CDR3 is TGTGCCAGCAGTTGGGATGGAAGAAGTGAGCAGTTCTTC. It specifies CASSWDGRSEQFF. Drawing the rest from reference TRBV28 and TRBJ2-1, the complete variable domain is DVKVTQSSRYLVKRTGEKVFLECVQDMDHENMFWYRQDPGLGLRLIYFSYDVKMKEKGDIPEGYSVSREKKERFSLILESASTNQTSMYLCASSWDGRSEQFFGPGTRLTVL.

There are many counts of this clonotype. The CDR3 protein is CASSLYGRSEGAVTYEQYF. CDR3 nucleotide sequence: TGTGCCAGCAGCTTATACGGTCGGTCGGAGGGGGCGGTCACCTACGAGCAGTACTTC. The chain combines TRBV11-2 with TRBJ2-7; D is perhaps TRBD1 (7 bases). The germline V and J ends were trimmed by 2 bases and 2 bases, with 25 bases remaining between them. From germline, CDR1 is SGHAT and CDR2 FQNNGV. CDR3 size: 19 residues.

This clonotype has ten or more counts. The V call is TRBV5-6, the J call TRBJ1-1; D is unclear. V was pared by 4 bases and J by 1 base, with 5 bases between. The CDR3 sequence is 12 residues long. CDR1 and CDR2 (germline): SGHDT, YYEEEE. In DNA, the CDR3 is TGTGCCAGCAGCATGGGGAACACTGAAGCTTTCTTT. Protein: CASSMGNTEAFF.

This clonotype occurred many times. This sequence joins TRBV18 and TRBJ2-7; tentative D call: TRBD1 (5 bases). The CDR3 consists of 13 residues. V dropped 5 bases and J dropped 4 bases, with 12 bases sitting between them. The germline V gene encodes CDR1 KGHSH and CDR2 LQKENI. Here the CDR3 DNA reads TGTGCCAGCTCAGAACAGGAGAGTTACGAGCAGTACTTC. It specifies CASSEQESYEQYF.

This clonotype was observed a handful of times. V gene TRBV10-3 combines with J gene TRBJ2-1, with D perhaps being TRBD1 or TRBD2 (5 bases each). The germline V gene has CDR1 ENHRY and CDR2 SYGVKD. V was clipped by 4 bases and J by 4 bases, with 11 bases between them. The CDR3 length is 14 residues. DNA for the CDR3: TGTGCCATCAGTGGGGACGCGACTTACAATGAGCAGTTCTTC. Protein: CAISGDATYNEQFF.

This clonotype was picked up many times. The chain has TRBV20-1 and TRBJ2-5; 11 bases are a match to TRBD2. Germline trimming cut 7 bases from V and 0 bases from J; bases unmatched to any gene: 13. Germline values: CDR1 DFQATT, CDR2 SNEGSKA (reference sequence). This CDR3 spans 17 amino acids. The CDR3 region has the DNA TGCAGTGTTTTCCGACTAGCGGGACTGACGTACCAAGAGACCCAGTACTTC. Encoded protein: CSVFRLAGLTYQETQYF.

There are many counts of this clonotype. The chain recombines TRBV3-1 with TRBJ2-1; D remains ambiguous. With 1 base removed from V and 11 bases from J, the gap between germline ends came to 15 bases. The CDR3 has 14 amino acids. Germline values: CDR1 LGHDT, CDR2 YNNKEL (reference sequence). The CDR3 loop reads CASSQGEVGFKQFF. CDR3 bases: TGTGCCAGCAGCCAAGGCGAGGTGGGATTTAAGCAGTTCTTC.